This T cell receptor beta chain is drawn from a study of regulatory T cells in long-lasting Graves disease. CDR3 length: 14 residues. Germline CDR1 reads WSHSY; CDR2 reads SAAADI. The junction had 3 bases not matched to a gene; V was cut back by 2 bases and J by 7 bases. Time point in this sample: persistent/refractory GD, antithyroid drugs over 5 years with positive TRAb. Following extraction of RNA from PBMCs, that RNA was used to make the TCR library. This clonotype was detected only a few times. Its antigen remains unidentified. Study conclusions and caveats: The number of shared public clonotypes was higher in persistent patients (around 2,700) than new patients (under 1,000).

CDR3 regions were amplified by Arm-PCR using iRepertoire HTBI primers to build TCR beta libraries. One entry per CDR3 protein results from TCRdb running MiXCR on the multiplex PCR reads. The sample contains almost 350,000 distinct CDR3 sequences, about 19% of which appear only once. Sequenced here: peripheral blood mononuclear cells (PBMCs), sampled when the disease was refractory, from a patient treated with antithyroid drugs. The source is a female donor with Graves disease. V gene TRBV10-2 combines with J gene TRBJ1-5; 9 bases map to TRBD1. This chain's CDR3 is CASSEPTGGQPQHF. As DNA, the CDR3 is TGCGCCAGCAGTGAGCCTACAGGGGGCCAGCCCCAGCATTTT.